The rows below give T cell receptor beta chains drawn from one sample of a study of T cells after yellow fever vaccination. TCRdb redid the calling of the 5' RACE reads with MiXCR, one entry per CDR3 protein. Found here are 510,000 or so distinct CDR3 sequences, roughly a fifth of them singletons; the top ten hold approximately 14%. Sequenced material: PBMCs, taken 15 days after the yellow fever booster vaccination. These receptors were collected from a young man who received the YFV17D yellow fever vaccine. CDR3s include the opening cysteine and the closing phenylalanine or tryptophan. The order of the fields is J gene, V gene, D gene, clone size, CDR3 protein, CDR3 DNA. The D gene is left open where the match is weak. Not all rows give a size; the values are once, few, many and, for expanded clones, a class.

>TRBJ2-5|TRBV10-3|NA|NA
CAISESPWGETQYF
TGTGCCATCAGTGAGTCCCCGTGGGGGGAGACCCAGTACTTC
>TRBJ2-7|TRBV7-2|NA|many
CASSPRTERYEQYF
TGTGCCAGCAGCCCAAGGACGGAGAGGTACGAGCAGTACTTC
>TRBJ2-7|TRBV10-3|TRBD2|few
CAISGTSGPDYEQYF
TGTGCCATCAGTGGGACTAGCGGGCCGGACTACGAGCAGTACTTC
>TRBJ2-3|TRBV6-2/TRBV6-3|TRBD2|few
CASSRSGSTDTQYF
TGTGCCAGCAGCCGTAGCGGGAGCACAGATACGCAGTATTTT
>TRBJ2-6|TRBV27|NA|few
CASMRAGLIVGANVLTF
TGTGCCAGCATGAGGGCAGGGCTAATAGTTGGGGCCAACGTCCTGACTTTC
>TRBJ2-7|TRBV12-5|NA|NA
CASGLVLASYEQYF
TGTGCTAGTGGTTTGGTACTAGCTTCCTACGAGCAGTACTTC
>TRBJ1-2|TRBV7-2|NA|NA
CASSLRESGYTF
TGTGCCAGCAGCTTAAGGGAGAGTGGCTACACCTTC
>TRBJ2-3|TRBV7-9|NA|few
CASSPGLLPDTQYF
TGTGCCAGCAGCCCGGGACTGCTGCCAGATACGCAGTATTTT
>TRBJ2-1|TRBV20-1|NA|NA
CSAGLTGHEQFF
TGCAGTGCAGGACTAACAGGACATGAGCAGTTCTTC
>TRBJ2-5|TRBV25-1|TRBD2|NA
CASRRELETQYF
TGTGCCAGCAGGCGGGAGCTAGAGACCCAGTACTTC
>TRBJ2-2|TRBV12-3/TRBV12-4|NA|few
CASSLIPNTGELFF
TGTGCCAGCAGCCTTATCCCCAACACCGGGGAGCTGTTTTTT
>TRBJ1-1|TRBV30|NA|few
CAWSSSPPGTEAFF
TGTGCCTGGAGTTCCTCCCCGCCAGGCACTGAAGCTTTCTTT
>TRBJ1-5|TRBV6-4|NA|few
CASSEVGGSNQPQHF
TGTGCCAGCAGTGAGGTGGGAGGCAGCAATCAGCCCCAGCATTTT
>TRBJ1-5|TRBV6-5|NA|NA
CASSYSEGDQPQHF
TGTGCCAGCAGTTACTCAGAGGGGGATCAGCCCCAGCATTTT
>TRBJ2-7|TRBV19|NA|few
CASSTAYSLSSYEQYF
TGTGCCAGTAGTACCGCTTACAGCTTGAGCTCCTACGAGCAGTACTTC
>TRBJ2-7|TRBV20-1|TRBD2|many
CSAKVAGAVEQYF
TGCAGTGCTAAGGTAGCGGGAGCTGTCGAGCAGTACTTC
>TRBJ2-1|TRBV23-1|NA|few
CASSNPERANYNEQFF
TGCGCCAGCAGTAACCCCGAACGGGCGAATTACAATGAGCAGTTCTTC
>TRBJ2-7|TRBV6-2/TRBV6-3|NA|few
CASSSGAFTYEQYF
TGTGCCAGCAGTTCGGGGGCATTTACCTACGAGCAGTACTTC
>TRBJ2-3|TRBV4-2|TRBD2|few
CASSPDGLAKSYTQYF
TGTGCCAGCAGCCCGGACGGACTAGCGAAATCTTATACGCAGTATTTT
>TRBJ1-3|TRBV20-1|NA|many
CSARDFGGNTIYF
TGCAGTGCTAGAGATTTCGGCGGAAACACCATATATTTT
>TRBJ2-5|TRBV20-1|NA|few
CSARWTAETQYF
TGCAGTGCCAGGTGGACAGCGGAGACCCAGTACTTC
>TRBJ2-2|TRBV6-5|NA|NA
CASSTVQRNTGELFF
TGTGCCAGCAGTACTGTACAAAGGAACACCGGGGAGCTGTTTTTT
>TRBJ2-1|TRBV11-3|TRBD2|few
CASSLDGGNYNEQFF
TGTGCCAGCAGCTTAGACGGGGGGAATTACAATGAGCAGTTCTTC
>TRBJ2-5|TRBV27|TRBD2|NA
CASSSWGRTRETQYF
TGTGCCAGCAGTTCATGGGGCAGGACTAGAGAGACCCAGTACTTC
>TRBJ2-2|TRBV7-9|NA|NA
CASTIRNTGELFF
TGTGCCAGCACAATAAGGAACACCGGGGAGCTGTTTTTT
>TRBJ2-7|TRBV30|NA|NA
CAWSIPPQDYEQYF
TGTGCCTGGAGCATTCCCCCTCAGGACTACGAGCAGTACTTC
>TRBJ2-4|TRBV9|TRBD2|few
CASSVGGLAGGTAKNIQYF
TGTGCCAGCAGCGTGGGGGGACTAGCGGGAGGGACGGCCAAAAACATTCAGTACTTC
>TRBJ1-2|TRBV20-1|NA|NA
CSAQSPGSGDGYTF
TGCAGTGCTCAGTCGCCAGGGTCGGGGGATGGCTACACCTTC
>TRBJ2-7|TRBV29-1|TRBD1|NA
CSVRPGQGALEQYF
TGCAGCGTTCGGCCGGGACAGGGGGCCCTCGAGCAGTACTTC
>TRBJ2-5|TRBV4-2|TRBD2|NA
CASSQTSAIGRETQYF
TGTGCCAGCAGCCAGACTAGCGCGATAGGGAGAGAGACCCAGTACTTC
>TRBJ2-7|TRBV7-2|NA|NA
CASSLGADRYEQYF
TGTGCCAGCAGCTTAGGTGCGGACCGCTACGAGCAGTACTTC
>TRBJ2-1|TRBV6-2/TRBV6-3|NA|NA
CASSYQISSYNEQFF
TGTGCCAGCAGTTACCAGATCAGCTCCTACAATGAGCAGTTCTTC
>TRBJ2-7|TRBV5-6|NA|few
CASSLLSARYEQYF
TGTGCCAGCAGCTTGTTGTCTGCGAGATACGAGCAGTACTTC
>TRBJ2-3|TRBV12-3/TRBV12-4|TRBD2|NA
CASTPGGRTATDTQYF
TGTGCCAGCACCCCAGGCGGGAGAACGGCGACAGATACGCAGTATTTT
>TRBJ2-7|TRBV7-2|NA|NA
CASSQWAGGYEQYF
TGTGCCAGCAGCCAATGGGCAGGCGGCTACGAGCAGTACTTC
>TRBJ2-1|TRBV24-1|NA|few
CATLSPLSDEQFF
TGTGCCACCCTATCTCCCCTAAGCGATGAGCAGTTCTTC